The clone carrying this T cell receptor (beta chain) was detected once. This record belongs to a study of blood T cell repertoires in COVID-19. Study context: Samples taken during acute and convalescent COVID-19 were collected in the United States, Italy and Spain.

Source study methods: Amplifying reference gene primers gave estimates of nucleated cell counts. Assay used: immunoSEQ multiplex PCR; TCRdb lists only in-frame clones, some missing. The D gene and trimming were derived from the DNA, and the V and J assignments and clone size from that table. The sample has around 260,000 clones, 83% seen once. The sample comprised peripheral blood. This TCR derives from a woman aged 45-59 years who had recovered from COVID-19.

CDR3 DNA: TGTGCCAGCAGTTTCGGGGGAGGGAACACTGAAGCTTTCTTT. Protein sequence: CASSFGGGNTEAFF. This chain connects TRBV27 to TRBJ1-1, with a tentative D call TRBD1 (5 bases). The V gene lost 3 bases and the J gene lost 1 base, with 9 bases spanning the gap. The CDR3 has 14 amino acids. Germline loops: CDR1 MNHEY, CDR2 SMNVEV (reference sequence).